This T cell receptor beta chain was profiled in a study of immune cell composition in non-small cell lung cancer. Study as a whole: Most cases were lung adenocarcinoma or squamous cell carcinoma. Study-wide points: Squamous carcinomas (around 80%) more often had tumour-associated clones >0.5% than adenocarcinomas (roughly 33%). Adenocarcinomas with higher top tumour-associated clone frequency had more reactive TILs.

TCRdb keeps only in-frame clones here, not all; method: immunoSEQ multiplex PCR. The repertoire consists of approximately 4,600 clones, with about four fifths occurring once and the leading ten covering 16%. With regard to this clone: Its target is unknown.

This sequence was found in a human donor with non-small cell lung cancer. Input material: lung tumor tissue.

CDR3 sequence: CASRSSAYNEQFF. CDR3 in DNA: TGTGCCAGTAGATCCAGTGCCTACAATGAGCAGTTCTTC. V usage is TRBV19 and J usage is TRBJ2-1, with unresolved D. Between the trimmed V and J ends, which lost 6 bases and 2 bases, there was a span of 8 bases. The CDR3 totals 13 residues. Germline CDR1 reads LNHDA; CDR2 reads SQIVND (reference sequence).